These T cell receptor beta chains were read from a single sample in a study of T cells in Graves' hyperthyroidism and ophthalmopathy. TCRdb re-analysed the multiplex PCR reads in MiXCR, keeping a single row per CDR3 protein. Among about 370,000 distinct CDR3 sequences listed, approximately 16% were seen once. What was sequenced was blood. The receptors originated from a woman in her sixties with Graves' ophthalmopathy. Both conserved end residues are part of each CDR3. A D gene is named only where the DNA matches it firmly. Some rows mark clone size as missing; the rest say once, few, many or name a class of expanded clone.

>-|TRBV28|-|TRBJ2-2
TGTGCCAGCAGTTTTATCCTACGGCGGACCGGGGAGCTGTTTTTT
CASSFILRRTGELFF
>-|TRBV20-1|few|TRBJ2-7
TGCAGTGCTAGGGGACCCTCACAGGGAGCCTACGAGCAGTACTTC
CSARGPSQGAYEQYF
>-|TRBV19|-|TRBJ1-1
TGTGCCAGTAGCCAGAACTGGAACACTGAAGCTTTCTTT
CASSQNWNTEAFF
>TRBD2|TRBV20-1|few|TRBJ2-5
TGCAGTGCGCCGACTAGCGGGAGCCCCAATCGAGAGACCCAGTACTTC
CSAPTSGSPNRETQYF
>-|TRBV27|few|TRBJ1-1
TGTGCCAGCAGCCGGGGGGGCGGTGAAGCTTTCTTT
CASSRGGGEAFF
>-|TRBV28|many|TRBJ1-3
TGTGCCAGCGTGGGACTCACCTCTGGAAACACCATATATTTT
CASVGLTSGNTIYF
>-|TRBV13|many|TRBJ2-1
TGTGCCAGCAGCTTTCTCAATGAGCAGTTCTTC
CASSFLNEQFF
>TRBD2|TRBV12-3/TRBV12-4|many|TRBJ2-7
TGTGCCAGCAGTCGTCGGGGGGAACTGACCTCCTACGAGCAGTACTTC
CASSRRGELTSYEQYF
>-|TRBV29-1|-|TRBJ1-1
TGCAGCGTGGGAGACAGGGAAGCTTTCTTT
CSVGDREAFF
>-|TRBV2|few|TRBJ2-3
TGTGCCAGCCTAGCTTGGGACTCGAGCACAGATACGCAGTATTTT
CASLAWDSSTDTQYF
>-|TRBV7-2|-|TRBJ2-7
TGTGCCAGCAGGCGGGACCGGAGCTCCTACGAGCAGTACTTC
CASRRDRSSYEQYF
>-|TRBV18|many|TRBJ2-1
TGTGCCAGCTCACCCGGGGGGCTCCGAGGGAATGAGCAGTTCTTC
CASSPGGLRGNEQFF
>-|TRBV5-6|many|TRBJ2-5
TGTGCCAGCAGCTCTATAACAGGGATAGAGACCCAGTACTTC
CASSSITGIETQYF
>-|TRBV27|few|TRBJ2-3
TGTGCCAGCAGTTGCCACCCTTCTAGCACAGATACGCAGTATTTT
CASSCHPSSTDTQYF
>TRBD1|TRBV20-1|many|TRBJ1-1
TGCAGTGCTAGAGATGTACCAGGGGGAGGCACTGAAGCTTTCTTT
CSARDVPGGGTEAFF
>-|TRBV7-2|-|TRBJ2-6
TGTGCCAGCAGCCTTAGCACGAGTCCTGGGGCCAACGTCCTGACTTTC
CASSLSTSPGANVLTF
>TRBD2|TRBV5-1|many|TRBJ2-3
TGCGCCAGCAGCTTGGCCACGACTAGCGACACAGATACGCAGTATTTT
CASSLATTSDTDTQYF
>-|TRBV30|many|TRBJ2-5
TGTGCCTGGACACACCTACCCGGGGAGACCCAGTACTTC
CAWTHLPGETQYF
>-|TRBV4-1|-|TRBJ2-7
TGCGCCAGCAGCCAAGCAACTCACTACGAGCAGTACTTC
CASSQATHYEQYF
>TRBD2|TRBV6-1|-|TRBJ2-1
TGTGCCAGCAGCCCCCGGACTAGCGGGACTTGGCAGTTCTTC
CASSPRTSGTWQFF
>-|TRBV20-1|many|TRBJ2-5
TGCAGTGCTAGCCAGCGGGAGACCCAGTACTTC
CSASQRETQYF
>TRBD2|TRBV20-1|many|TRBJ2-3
TGCAGTGCTAGAGGACCGTGGACTAGCGGGAGGTCAGATACGCAGTATTTT
CSARGPWTSGRSDTQYF
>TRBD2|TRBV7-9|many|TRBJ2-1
TGTGCCAGCAGCTGGGGGACTAGCGGATCCAATGAGCAGTTCTTC
CASSWGTSGSNEQFF
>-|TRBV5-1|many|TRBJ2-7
TGCGCCAGCAGCTTTCGCGGGAAACTGTCCTACGAGCAGTACTTC
CASSFRGKLSYEQYF
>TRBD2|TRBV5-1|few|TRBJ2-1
TGCGCCAGCAGAGTTACTAGCGGGACTGTTGAGCAGTTCTTC
CASRVTSGTVEQFF
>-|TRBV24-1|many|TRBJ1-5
TGTGCCACCAGCGGGGGAACAGGGAAAAATCAGCCCCAGCATTTT
CATSGGTGKNQPQHF
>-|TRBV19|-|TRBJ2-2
TGTGCCAGTAGTATAGCCCCTGGGGCGGGATACCGCACCGGGGAGCTGTTTTTT
CASSIAPGAGYRTGELFF
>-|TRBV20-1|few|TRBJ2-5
TGCAGTGCTAGTCGAGCCCAAAAAGAGACCCAGTACTTC
CSASRAQKETQYF
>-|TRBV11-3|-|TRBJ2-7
TGTGCCAGCAGCTTAGATTACGGCGGAGGTTTCTACGAGCAGTACTTC
CASSLDYGGGFYEQYF
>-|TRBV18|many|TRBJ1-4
TGTGCCAGCTCACCACCCATGGGACTGGCTAGGGAAAAACTGTTTTTT
CASSPPMGLAREKLFF
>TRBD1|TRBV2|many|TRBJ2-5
TGTGCCAGCAGAAGACAGGGGGCCCAGTACTTC
CASRRQGAQYF
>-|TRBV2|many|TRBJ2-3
TGTGCCAGCAGTGGAGGGAGGGGGCGCCCAGATACGCAGTATTTT
CASSGGRGRPDTQYF
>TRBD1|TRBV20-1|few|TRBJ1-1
TGCAGTGCCGGAGGACAGGAATTTTGGAACACTGAAGCTTTCTTT
CSAGGQEFWNTEAFF
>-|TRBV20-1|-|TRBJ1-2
TGCAGTGCTAGAGGGGCGGGAGGCTACACCTTC
CSARGAGGYTF
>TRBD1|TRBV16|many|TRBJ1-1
TGTGCCAGCTTTCCACGCCAAGGGGGCTTGGGCACTGAAGCTTTCTTT
CASFPRQGGLGTEAFF
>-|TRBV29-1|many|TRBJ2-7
TGCAGCGTTTATGCAGGGAGCCTCTACGAGCAGTACTTC
CSVYAGSLYEQYF
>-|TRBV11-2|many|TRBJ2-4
TGTGCCAGCAGCTTATCGGGGGCCAAAAACATTCAGTACTTC
CASSLSGAKNIQYF
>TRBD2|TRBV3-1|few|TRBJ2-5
TGTGCCAGCAGCCAAGGACTAGCGGGAGTCCAAGAGACCCAGTACTTC
CASSQGLAGVQETQYF
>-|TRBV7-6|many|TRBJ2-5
TGTGCCAGCAGCTTTGACAGCCCCAATTGGACCCAGTACTTC
CASSFDSPNWTQYF
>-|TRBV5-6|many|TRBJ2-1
TGTGCCAGCAGCTTTGAAGGAAGCGGTGAGCAGTTCTTC
CASSFEGSGEQFF
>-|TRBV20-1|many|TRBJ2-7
TGCAGTGCTAGTCTAGGGAGCTCCTACGAGCAGTACTTC
CSASLGSSYEQYF
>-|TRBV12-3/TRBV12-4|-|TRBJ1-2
TGTGCCAGCAGCCCACACCTGGCAACCCAATATGGCTACACCTTC
CASSPHLATQYGYTF
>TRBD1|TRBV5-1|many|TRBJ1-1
TGCGCCAGCAGCTTGGGGGACAGTTATGAAGCTTTCTTT
CASSLGDSYEAFF